This TCR beta chain appears in the sequencing data of a study of blood T cell repertoires in COVID-19. Turning to the study itself: PBMCs, B-cell-depleted T cells, or T cells provided the cDNA or gDNA that made up the material.

Original processing methods: Nucleated cell counts were estimated from reference gene primer amplification. The table came from immunoSEQ multiplex PCR; TCRdb's copy has only in-frame clones and leaves some out. That table gives V, J and clone size, and the DNA gave D and trimming. Among 140,000 or so clones listed, about 85% were seen once. Individuals aged about 18 to 100 years were recruited from 24 US areas. Either two negative PCRs, clearance, or symptom resolution qualified Cohort 3 donors as recovered. This CDR3 is built from 15 residues. With V trimmed by 0 bases and J by 8 bases, 8 bases remained unmatched. CDR1 and CDR2 from the germline V gene are SGHRS and YFSETQ.

The TCR comes from a woman between 40 and 50 years old who had recovered from COVID-19. V usage is TRBV5-1 and J usage is TRBJ1-5, with 7 bases lining up with TRBD1. Sequenced input: PBMCs or T cells enriched from blood (not recorded which). Here the CDR3 DNA reads TGCGCCAGCAGCTTGGGGACAGGCCTCATGGAGCCCCAGCATTTT. This codes for CASSLGTGLMEPQHF.